This TCR beta chain stems from a study of blood T cell repertoires in COVID-19. Study overall: COVID-19 samples from acute and convalescent phases originated in the United States, Italy and Spain. T cells, B-cell-depleted T cells, or PBMCs provided the cDNA or gDNA that served as material.

This clone was found once. Authors' processing steps: Reference gene primers were amplified, and this amplification served to estimate nucleated cell counts. Using immunoSEQ multiplex PCR, the repertoire was profiled, and TCRdb retains in-frame clones only, with some absent. V and J calls and clone size are those listed in that table; D and trimming were worked out from the DNA. The top ten hold 18% of the sample, which has 95,000 or so clones, 75% to 85% seen once. CDR1 and CDR2 from the germline V gene are SGHAT and FQNNGV. Trimming cost V 6 bases and J 4 bases; bases outside gene matches: 7. CDR3 length equals 15 residues.

Source material: peripheral blood. The clonotype comes from a woman older than 75 with active or convalescent COVID-19. The rearrangement joins TRBV11-2 to TRBJ1-3; 9 positions match TRBD1. CDR3 nucleotides: TGTGCCAGCAGTACCGGACAGGGGCCGGGAAACACCATATATTTT. It encodes CASSTGQGPGNTIYF.